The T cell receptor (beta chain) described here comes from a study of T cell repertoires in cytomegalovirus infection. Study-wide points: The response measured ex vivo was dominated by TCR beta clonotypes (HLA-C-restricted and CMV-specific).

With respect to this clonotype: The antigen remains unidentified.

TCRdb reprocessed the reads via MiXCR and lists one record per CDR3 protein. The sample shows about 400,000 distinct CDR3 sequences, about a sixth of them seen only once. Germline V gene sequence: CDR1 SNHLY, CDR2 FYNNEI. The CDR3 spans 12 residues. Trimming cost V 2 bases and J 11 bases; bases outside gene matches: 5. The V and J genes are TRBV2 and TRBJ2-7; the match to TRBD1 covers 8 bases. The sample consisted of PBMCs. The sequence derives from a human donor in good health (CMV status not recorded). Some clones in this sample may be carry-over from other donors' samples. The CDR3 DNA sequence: TGTGCCAGCAGTGAAATGGACAGGGTAGAGTACTTC. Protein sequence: CASSEMDRVEYF.